The rows below give T cell receptor beta chains drawn from one sample of a study of T cell clonotyping in hematopoietic cell transplantation. The protocol was immunoSEQ multiplex PCR, while the TCRdb copy is restricted to in-frame clones and leaves out a portion. Of 55,000 to 70,000 clones listed, approximately 94% are singletons. The material sequenced was peripheral blood mononuclear cells. These receptors were taken from a man aged 45-65 years in good health. Some clones in this sample may be carry-over from other donors' samples. Each CDR3 is given with its conserved first and last residue. A D gene is named only where the DNA matches it firmly. Expanded clones are given a class, and other clones once, few, many or no size at all.

v_gene,j_gene,d_gene,abundance,CDR3aa,CDR3nt
TRBV7-9,TRBJ2-3,-,-,CASSLRGPTDTQYF,TGTGCCAGCAGCTTAAGGGGCCCCACAGATACGCAGTATTTT
TRBV5-1,TRBJ2-7,TRBD1,-,CASSPGQGAHYEQYF,TGCGCCAGCAGCCCTGGACAGGGGGCCCACTACGAGCAGTACTTC
TRBV7-2,TRBJ2-2,-,once,CASTRGGSGELFF,TGTGCCAGCACCCGCGGCGGTTCCGGGGAGCTGTTTTTT
TRBV30,TRBJ2-1,TRBD2,-,CAWTPGLAGWNEQFF,TGTGCCTGGACCCCGGGACTAGCGGGCTGGAATGAGCAGTTCTTC
TRBV5-1,TRBJ2-6,-,-,CASSSDYSGANVLTF,TGCGCCAGCAGCTCCGATTACTCTGGGGCCAACGTCCTGACTTTC
TRBV9,TRBJ1-1,-,-,CASSVGWNTEAFF,TGTGCCAGCAGCGTAGGATGGAACACTGAAGCTTTCTTT
TRBV10-1,TRBJ1-2,-,once,CASPTDYGYTF,TGCGCCAGCCCGACAGACTATGGCTACACCTTC
TRBV28,TRBJ1-1,-,-,CASRLGQLNTEAFF,TGTGCCAGCAGACTTGGACAGCTGAACACTGAAGCTTTCTTT
TRBV7-5,TRBJ1-5,-,-,CARSLGQGRQPQHF,TGTGCCAGAAGCTTAGGCCAGGGTCGACAGCCCCAGCATTTT
TRBV7-9,TRBJ1-4,-,-,CASSRGSNEKLFF,TGTGCCAGCAGCCGGGGTTCTAATGAAAAACTGTTTTTT
TRBV2,TRBJ1-5,-,-,CASSEGRGTYNQPQHF,TGTGCCAGCAGTGAAGGACGTGGGACATATAATCAGCCCCAGCATTTT
TRBV2,TRBJ1-3,TRBD1,-,CASNRGQGNTIYF,TGTGCCAGCAACAGGGGGCAAGGAAACACCATATATTTT
TRBV7-3,TRBJ2-5,-,once,CASSSQGRVGETQYF,TGTGCCAGCAGCTCGCAGGGGCGGGTAGGAGAGACCCAGTACTTC
TRBV7-6,TRBJ2-7,TRBD2,-,CASSLDGVTSGSYEQYF,TGTGCCAGCAGCTTAGATGGGGTTACTAGCGGCTCCTACGAGCAGTACTTC
TRBV29-1,TRBJ1-2,-,-,CSVRGADASNYGYTF,TGCAGCGTTAGGGGGGCTGACGCTAGCAACTATGGCTACACCTTC
TRBV30,TRBJ1-5,TRBD1,-,CAWSVRQGAKSNQPQHF,TGTGCCTGGAGTGTAAGACAGGGGGCAAAGTCTAATCAGCCCCAGCATTTT
TRBV28,TRBJ1-2,-,-,CASSPTGFRGYTF,TGTGCCAGCAGTCCGACAGGTTTTCGCGGCTACACCTTC
TRBV7-2,TRBJ2-2,TRBD2,-,CASSWTRNTGELFF,TGTGCCAGCAGCTGGACTAGGAACACCGGGGAGCTGTTTTTT
TRBV6-5,TRBJ2-7,TRBD2,-,CASSLLPTSGEKQYF,TGTGCCAGCAGCCTTCTCCCGACTAGCGGGGAGAAGCAGTACTTC
TRBV7-3,TRBJ1-6,TRBD1,-,CASSEGPRGNSPLHF,TGTGCCAGCAGCGAAGGTCCCAGGGGGAATTCACCCCTCCACTTT
TRBV5-1,TRBJ2-3,TRBD1,-,CASSSWDSGTDTQYF,TGCGCCAGCAGCTCCTGGGACAGCGGCACAGATACGCAGTATTTT
TRBV28,TRBJ1-1,TRBD1,-,CASNSQGVFAEAFF,TGTGCCAGCAACAGTCAGGGGGTATTCGCTGAAGCTTTCTTT
TRBV6-5,TRBJ2-1,TRBD2,-,CASSYSGLAAYNEQFF,TGTGCCAGCAGTTACTCGGGACTAGCGGCCTACAATGAGCAGTTCTTC
TRBV11-3,TRBJ2-1,-,once,CASSLGGPQFF,TGTGCCAGCAGCTTAGGGGGGCCCCAGTTCTTC
TRBV2,TRBJ2-3,-,-,CASSDQGGDTQYF,TGTGCCAGCAGTGACCAGGGAGGAGATACGCAGTATTTT
TRBV7-8,TRBJ1-1,-,-,CASSPRTQGEAFF,TGTGCCAGCAGCCCTAGGACCCAGGGTGAAGCTTTCTTT
TRBV28,TRBJ1-3,-,-,CASRDPRRGVGNTIYF,TGTGCCAGCAGAGATCCAAGGAGGGGGGTTGGAAACACCATATATTTT
TRBV20-1,TRBJ2-7,-,-,CSATELREQYF,TGCAGTGCTACGGAACTACGGGAGCAGTACTTC
TRBV27,TRBJ2-7,TRBD2,-,CASRASGSGAYEQYF,TGTGCCAGCAGGGCTAGCGGGAGCGGGGCCTACGAGCAGTACTTC
TRBV19,TRBJ1-5,TRBD1,-,CASSTQGNQPQHF,TGTGCCAGTAGTACACAGGGGAATCAGCCCCAGCATTTT
TRBV5-8,TRBJ1-2,-,-,CASSLAVGVYGYTF,TGTGCCAGCAGCTTGGCCGTAGGAGTCTATGGCTACACCTTC
TRBV27,TRBJ2-7,TRBD1,once,CASSLLGTGAYEQYF,TGTGCCAGCAGTTTATTGGGGACAGGAGCCTACGAGCAGTACTTC
TRBV4-2,TRBJ1-2,TRBD1,-,CASSWGQGKGYTF,TGTGCCAGCAGCTGGGGACAGGGCAAGGGCTACACCTTC
TRBV6-6,TRBJ2-7,-,-,CASSGPRNVMSYEQYF,TGTGCCAGCAGTGGCCCCAGGAATGTCATGTCCTACGAGCAGTACTTC
TRBV29-1,TRBJ1-2,TRBD1,-,CSVHRTGENGYTF,TGCAGCGTGCATAGAACAGGGGAAAATGGCTACACCTTC
TRBV5-4,TRBJ2-3,-,-,CASSSGRQTDTQYF,TGTGCCAGCAGCTCGGGAAGGCAGACAGATACGCAGTATTTT
TRBV5-6,TRBJ1-4,TRBD1,-,CASSLGQGITNEKLFF,TGTGCCAGCAGCTTGGGACAGGGGATAACTAATGAAAAACTGTTTTTT
TRBV27,TRBJ1-2,TRBD1,-,CASSFRGRFYGYTF,TGTGCCAGCAGTTTCAGGGGGCGTTTCTATGGCTACACCTTC
TRBV29-1,TRBJ1-2,-,-,CSVDRGPPNYGYTF,TGCAGCGTTGATCGAGGACCGCCTAACTATGGCTACACCTTC
TRBV28,TRBJ1-2,-,-,CASSLSQAGGYTF,TGTGCCAGCAGTTTAAGCCAGGCAGGGGGCTACACCTTC
TRBV28,TRBJ1-1,-,-,CASSRQVGGTEAFF,TGTGCCAGCAGCCGACAGGTAGGTGGCACTGAAGCTTTCTTT
TRBV2,TRBJ1-4,TRBD1,-,CASSAGTGATNEKLFF,TGTGCCAGCAGCGCCGGGACAGGGGCAACTAATGAAAAACTGTTTTTT
TRBV28,TRBJ2-7,TRBD1,-,CASRTAEDRVEQYF,TGTGCCAGCAGAACCGCGGAGGACAGGGTCGAGCAGTACTTC
TRBV19,TRBJ1-5,-,-,CASRHGAQFDQPQHF,TGTGCCAGTAGGCACGGTGCGCAGTTTGATCAGCCCCAGCATTTT
TRBV7-7,TRBJ2-2,-,-,CASRRTGMGGTGELFF,TGTGCTAGCAGAAGGACAGGAATGGGGGGAACCGGGGAGCTGTTTTTT
TRBV28,TRBJ2-7,-,-,CASRSSRSYEQYF,TGTGCCAGCAGGTCCTCCCGGTCCTACGAGCAGTACTTC
TRBV27,TRBJ1-6,-,-,CASRRPGERSPLHF,TGTGCCAGCAGGAGACCAGGGGAAAGGTCACCCCTCCACTTT
TRBV29-1,TRBJ1-1,TRBD1,once,CSVGDRGMAEAFF,TGCAGCGTTGGGGACAGGGGGATGGCTGAAGCTTTCTTT
TRBV6-5,TRBJ1-6,-,-,CASSYYRDIKSSPLHF,TGTGCCAGCAGTTATTATAGGGACATAAAATCTTCACCCCTCCACTTT
TRBV5-1,TRBJ2-7,-,-,CASGHSRGGYEQYF,TGCGCCAGCGGCCATTCCAGAGGCGGGTACGAGCAGTACTTC
TRBV27,TRBJ2-3,TRBD1,-,CASSLIRTGGPDTQYF,TGTGCCAGCAGTTTAATAAGGACAGGGGGGCCAGATACGCAGTATTTT
TRBV7-8,TRBJ2-1,-,-,CASSLAGASEQFF,TGTGCCAGCAGCTTAGCCGGGGCGAGTGAGCAGTTCTTC
TRBV5-1,TRBJ1-3,-,-,CASSLSTFSDTIYF,TGCGCCAGCAGCTTATCGACATTTTCGGACACCATATATTTT
TRBV6-5,TRBJ2-5,-,-,CASSYSGTDLRETQYF,TGTGCCAGCAGTTACTCGGGGACCGACCTACGAGAGACCCAGTACTTC
TRBV6-6,TRBJ2-4,-,-,CASSYVDYQNIQYF,TGTGCCAGCAGTTACGTAGACTACCAAAACATTCAGTACTTC
TRBV5-1,TRBJ2-2,-,-,CASSFTVANTGELFF,TGCGCCAGCAGCTTCACAGTCGCGAACACCGGGGAGCTGTTTTTT